This T cell receptor beta chain is drawn from a study of blood T cell repertoires in COVID-19. As for the study in general: PBMCs, B-cell-depleted T cells, or T cells provided the cDNA or gDNA that made up the material.

In the original workflow: Counts of nucleated cells, estimated from reference gene primer amplification, were obtained. Some clones are missing from TCRdb's copy, which holds only in-frame ones; the method was immunoSEQ multiplex PCR. Clonal size and the V and J genes are those of that table, whereas D and trimming came from the DNA. The repertoire holds about 370,000 clones, with more than 80% as singletons. From germline, CDR1 is SNHLY and CDR2 FYNNEI. V lost 8 bases and J 3 bases, leaving 17 bases between the germline ends. The CDR3 runs to 14 residues. Individuals aged roughly 18 to 95 years were recruited from 24 US areas. Recovered participants had two consecutive negative NP/OP PCR tests, healthcare professional clearance, or symptom resolution.

The sample was PBMCs or T cells enriched from blood (not recorded which). The J gene is TRBJ2-7, the V gene TRBV2, with D perhaps matching TRBD1 (5 bases). The sequence was obtained from a man aged 18 to 35 who had recovered from COVID-19. The CDR3 region is CASLPRQGNYEQYF. The CDR3 DNA follows: TGTGCCAGCCTCCCTCGGCAGGGCAACTACGAGCAGTACTTC.